The 20 T cell receptor beta chains below were found in one sample sequenced in a study of blood T cell repertoires in COVID-19. TCRdb keeps only in-frame clones here, not all; method: immunoSEQ multiplex PCR. The sample lists 100,000 to 150,000 clones; around 87% were seen once. Material: peripheral blood. These receptors all stem from a man in his fifties with active COVID-19.

The chain employs TRBV27 and TRBJ1-5, with D possibly TRBD1 on 5 matching bases. Germline V gene data show CDR1 as MNHEY and CDR2 as SMNVEV (reference sequence). V was trimmed by 4 bases and J by 5 bases, leaving 12 bases between them. The CDR3 sequence is 14 residues long. The CDR3 DNA reads as TGTGCCAGCAGTTATGGGGGGTGGGATCAGCCCCAGCATTTT. Its translation is CASSYGGWDQPQHF.

V gene TRBV6-5 combines with J gene TRBJ1-2, with D possibly TRBD1 on 6 matching bases. This CDR3 has 12 amino acids. Germline lookup yields CDR1 MNHEY and CDR2 SVGAGI. V lost 6 bases and J 4 bases, leaving 9 bases between the germline ends. The CDR3 here is CASRDSTYGYTF. In DNA form, the CDR3 reads TGTGCCAGCAGGGACAGTACCTATGGCTACACCTTC.

The chain joins TRBV7-9 to TRBJ2-3, with D perhaps matching TRBD2 (5 bases). Germline V lookup: CDR1 SEHNR, CDR2 FQNEAQ (reference sequence). This CDR3 has 13 residues. Between the trimmed V and J ends, which lost 4 bases and 5 bases, there was a span of 10 bases. The CDR3 nucleotides read TGTGCCAGCAGCTCGCTAGCCGGAGATACGCAGTATTTT. Translating gives CASSSLAGDTQYF. The full variable domain, its missing parts supplied by reference TRBV7-9 and TRBJ2-3, is DTGVSQNPRHKITKRGQNVTFRCDPISEHNRLYWYRQTLGQGPEFLTYFQNEAQLEKSRLLSDRFSAERPKGSFSTLEIQRTEQGDSAMYLCASSSLAGDTQYFGPGTRLTVL.

This clone has a handful of counts. The chain recombines TRBV6-5 with TRBJ1-1, with D possibly matching TRBD1 (6 bases). Germline CDR1 MNHEY, CDR2 SVGAGI. This CDR3 is built from 14 residues. Deletions cut 6 bases from V and 5 bases from J, with 16 bases between. The CDR3: CASRTQGIRTEAFF. CDR3 sequence (DNA): TGTGCCAGCAGAACACAGGGAATTCGAACTGAAGCTTTCTTT.

The chain links TRBV2 to TRBJ1-6, with 8 bases lining up with TRBD1. CDR3 length: 15 residues. Germline V gene sequence: CDR1 SNHLY, CDR2 FYNNEI. V gave up 6 bases and J gave up 5 bases; unmatched junction bases: 6. CDR3 region: CASRDRELHNSPLHF. The DNA for the CDR3 is TGTGCCAGCAGGGACAGGGAATTACATAATTCACCCCTCCACTTT. The variable domain in full, completed from reference TRBV2 and TRBJ1-6, reads EPEVTQTPSHQVTQMGQEVILRCVPISNHLYFYWYRQILGQKVEFLVSFYNNEISEKSEIFDDQFSVERPDGSNFTLKIRSTKLEDSAMYFCASRDRELHNSPLHFGNGTRLTVT.

This chain connects TRBV7-2 to TRBJ2-2; 7 nucleotides line up with TRBD1. Germline CDR1 reads SGHTA; CDR2 reads FQGNSA. V dropped 1 base and J dropped 5; count of bases not matched to a gene: 4. The CDR3 is 15 residues long. In DNA form, the CDR3 reads TGTGCCAGCAGCTTAGTCTCCAGGGGGACCGGGGAGCTGTTTTTT. Translating gives CASSLVSRGTGELFF.

In DNA, the CDR3 is TGCGCCAGCAGCCCACGGGGGGACGGACACCAAGAGACCCAGTACTTC. It translates to CASSPRGDGHQETQYF. The chain carries TRBV5-1 and TRBJ2-5, with TRBD2 identical over 7 bases. This CDR3 region has 16 residues. V trimming: 4 bases; J trimming: 0 bases; junction bases outside the gene matches: 9. The V gene's germline CDR1 is SGHRS and CDR2 YFSETQ.

This rearrangement joins TRBV19 to TRBJ1-5; 9 bases fit TRBD1. The junction had 6 bases not matched to a gene; V was cut back by 3 bases and J by 0 bases. Germline values: CDR1 LNHDA, CDR2 SQIVND (reference sequence). This CDR3 is built from 17 residues. The CDR3 sequence is CASSIRTGAFSNQPQHF. The CDR3 nucleotides read TGTGCCAGTAGTATTCGGACAGGGGCTTTTAGCAATCAGCCCCAGCATTTT. The variable domain in full, with the rest retrieved from reference TRBV19 and TRBJ1-5, is DGGITQSPKYLFRKEGQNVTLSCEQNLNHDAMYWYRQDPGQGLRLIYYSQIVNDFQKGDIAEGYSVSREKKESFPLTVTSAQKNPTAFYLCASSIRTGAFSNQPQHFGDGTRLSIL.

J is TRBJ2-3 and V is TRBV10-2; 13 positions match TRBD2. J was trimmed by 4 bases and V by 0 bases; bases with no gene match: 4. The CDR3 sequence is 17 residues long. CDR1 and CDR2 from the germline V gene are WSHSY and SAAADI. In DNA, the CDR3 is TGCGCCAGCAGTGAGTCGAGTACTAGCGGGGGGGCAGATACGCAGTATTTT. This encodes CASSESSTSGGADTQYF.

This chain connects TRBV5-1 to TRBJ2-3; 11 bases fit TRBD2. There are 15 residues in the CDR3. Germline V lookup: CDR1 SGHRS, CDR2 YFSETQ. The V and J ends lost 3 bases and 5 bases, in that order; junction bases with no gene match: 5. For the CDR3, the DNA is TGCGCCAGCAGCTCCGGGACTAGCGGAGGAGATACGCAGTATTTT. This translates into CASSSGTSGGDTQYF.

The CDR3 loop reads CASSLRARGPSVETQYF. CDR3 coding DNA: TGTGCCAGCAGTTTACGGGCCAGGGGGCCTTCGGTGGAGACCCAGTACTTC. The chain uses TRBV27 and TRBJ2-5; 8 bases fit TRBD1. V dropped 2 bases and J dropped 5; count of bases not matched to a gene: 13. CDR1 is MNHEY, CDR2 SMNVEV, per germline (reference sequence). This CDR3 has 17 residues.

The chain combines TRBV20-1 with TRBJ1-1; no clear D. V was shortened by 3 bases and J by 4 bases, with 18 bases between the two germline ends. This CDR3 has 15 residues. The germline gives CDR1 DFQATT, CDR2 SNEGSKA (reference sequence). The CDR3: CSASSFDNFPTEAFF. CDR3 nucleotides: TGCAGTGCTAGTTCTTTCGATAACTTTCCCACTGAAGCTTTCTTT.

The gene calls are TRBV5-1 and TRBJ2-7; the D gene is possibly TRBD1 (5 bases). CDR3 size: 15 residues. Trimming removed 4 bases from V and 0 bases from J, with 14 bases in between. Germline-derived CDR1 and CDR2 are SGHRS and YFSETQ. The CDR3 loop is CASSPKTESSYEQYF. CDR3 sequence (DNA): TGCGCCAGCAGCCCCAAGACAGAGAGCTCCTACGAGCAGTACTTC.

This clone was seen a single time. The gene calls are TRBV19 and TRBJ2-7; 7 nucleotides line up with TRBD2. CDR3 length equals 15 residues. Germline V gene sequence: CDR1 LNHDA, CDR2 SQIVND (reference sequence). Trimming removed 3 bases from V and 2 bases from J; junction bases left unmatched: 7. The CDR3 sequence is CASSMGGGFTYEQYF. In DNA form, the CDR3 reads TGTGCCAGTAGTATGGGGGGAGGGTTCACCTACGAGCAGTACTTC.

The rearrangement joins TRBV5-5 to TRBJ2-7, with TRBD1 matching 9 bases. With 1 base clipped from V and 7 bases from J, the junction kept 9 bases outside the gene matches. The CDR3 consists of 15 residues. Per the germline V gene, CDR1 is SGHKS and CDR2 is YYEKEE (reference sequence). Written as DNA, the CDR3 is TGTGCCAGCAGCTTGCGGGACAGGGTGTTTGGGGAGCAGTACTTC. This gives the protein CASSLRDRVFGEQYF.

The V gene is TRBV1, the J gene TRBJ1-3. TRBV1 is noted as a pseudogene. This CDR3 comprises 17 residues. The chain's CDR3 is CTSSQDRRAFGSNTIYF. The CDR3 DNA follows: TGCACCAGCAGCCAAGATCGACGAGCATTCGGGTCAAACACCATATATTTT.

The genes are TRBV4-3 and TRBJ1-6; the D gene is possibly TRBD1 (5 bases). Germline V gene lookup returns CDR1 LGHNA and CDR2 YSLEER. Trimming left V 1 base short and J 10 bases short, with 11 bases between. This CDR3 contains 14 residues. Written as DNA, the CDR3 is TGCGCCAGCAGCCAAGGTTGGAGGGACTCACCCCTCCACTTT. This codes for CASSQGWRDSPLHF.

J is TRBJ2-5 and V is TRBV4-1, with D possibly matching TRBD2 (6 bases). The V gene lost 6 bases and the J gene lost 4 bases, with 21 bases spanning the gap. The length of the CDR3 is 16 residues. CDR1 and CDR2 (germline): MGHRA, YSYEKL. The DNA for the CDR3 is TGCGCCAGCAGTACATTGCGCGGGGACTGGCGAGAGACCCAGTACTTC. Translation: CASSTLRGDWRETQYF.

The V gene is TRBV9, the J gene TRBJ2-1, with a weak D call TRBD2 (6 bases). With 0 bases removed from V and 9 bases from J, the gap between germline ends came to 7 bases. The CDR3 has 12 amino acids. CDR1 and CDR2 (germline): SGDLS, YYNGEE. The CDR3 loop reads CASSVGRGEQFF. DNA of the CDR3: TGTGCCAGCAGCGTAGGGAGGGGTGAGCAGTTCTTC.

This chain connects TRBV5-6 to TRBJ2-7; 14 bases are a match to TRBD2. The CDR3 is made up of 15 amino acids. The germline gives CDR1 SGHDT, CDR2 YYEEEE. J lost 7 bases, V lost 0 bases, and 3 bases had no gene match. CDR3 amino acids: CASSLGLAGGREQYF. The CDR3 DNA reads as TGTGCCAGCAGCTTGGGACTAGCGGGGGGGCGTGAGCAGTACTTC.